This is a list of T cell receptor beta chains from one sample in a study of T cells in Graves' hyperthyroidism and ophthalmopathy. TCRdb analysed the multiplex PCR reads with MiXCR anew, one entry per CDR3 protein. The sample carries around 350,000 distinct CDR3 sequences, 13% to 15% recorded once. Sequencing was done on a sample of blood. Receptors originate from an older woman with Graves' ophthalmopathy. CDR3s include the opening cysteine and the closing phenylalanine or tryptophan. The order of the fields is clone size, J gene, V gene, D gene, CDR3 DNA, CDR3 protein. The D gene is left open where the match is weak. Clone size is not always given. Where it is, it says once, few, many or a class for expanded clones.

abundance: few
j_gene: TRBJ2-7
v_gene: TRBV12-3/TRBV12-4
d_gene: -
CDR3nt: TGTGCCAGCAGCATTGGGGGGACCTCCTACGAGCAGTACTTC
CDR3aa: CASSIGGTSYEQYF

abundance: many
j_gene: TRBJ1-2
v_gene: TRBV5-1
d_gene: -
CDR3nt: TGCGCCAGCAGCTTGGTTCCGGGAGGGTATGGCTACACCTTC
CDR3aa: CASSLVPGGYGYTF

abundance: many
j_gene: TRBJ1-6
v_gene: TRBV30
d_gene: -
CDR3nt: TGTGCCTGGAATGGGGTGGATTCACCCCTCCACTTT
CDR3aa: CAWNGVDSPLHF

abundance: many
j_gene: TRBJ2-2
v_gene: TRBV9
d_gene: -
CDR3nt: TGTGCCAGCAGCCCACCCTCGCGGTCATCGGACGGGGAGCTGTTTTTT
CDR3aa: CASSPPSRSSDGELFF

abundance: few
j_gene: TRBJ1-6
v_gene: TRBV30
d_gene: -
CDR3nt: TGTGCCTCACCCGGGACGTATCAGTCCGTTAATTCACCCCTCCACTTT
CDR3aa: CASPGTYQSVNSPLHF

abundance: -
j_gene: TRBJ2-3
v_gene: TRBV12-3/TRBV12-4
d_gene: -
CDR3nt: TGTGCCAGCAGTTTAGCGCGGCAGGGGACACAGTATTTT
CDR3aa: CASSLARQGTQYF

abundance: -
j_gene: TRBJ2-2
v_gene: TRBV28
d_gene: -
CDR3nt: TGTGCCAGCACCCAGGGGATCGGGGCCGGGGAGCTGTTTTTT
CDR3aa: CASTQGIGAGELFF

abundance: -
j_gene: TRBJ1-1
v_gene: TRBV3-1
d_gene: -
CDR3nt: TGTGCCAGCAGCCAAGAATTGGCGGACGCTGAAGCTTTCTTT
CDR3aa: CASSQELADAEAFF

abundance: many
j_gene: TRBJ2-1
v_gene: TRBV5-1
d_gene: -
CDR3nt: TGCGCCAGCAGCCAAGGGATCAATGAGCAGTTCTTC
CDR3aa: CASSQGINEQFF

abundance: many
j_gene: TRBJ2-1
v_gene: TRBV9
d_gene: TRBD2
CDR3nt: TGTGCCAGCAGCGTAGCTTTACTAGCGGGAGATGGTGAGCAGTTCTTC
CDR3aa: CASSVALLAGDGEQFF

abundance: many
j_gene: TRBJ2-7
v_gene: TRBV18
d_gene: TRBD2
CDR3nt: TGTGCCAGCAGTCCTCGGGAGGGCAGGGCCTACGAGCAGTACTTC
CDR3aa: CASSPREGRAYEQYF

abundance: once
j_gene: TRBJ1-3
v_gene: TRBV2
d_gene: -
CDR3nt: TGTGCCAGCAGAACTGGACTCTCTGGAAACACCATGTATTTT
CDR3aa: CASRTGLSGNTMYF

abundance: -
j_gene: TRBJ1-5
v_gene: TRBV7-9
d_gene: -
CDR3nt: TGTGCCAGCAGCTTAGGTTCTACAGGGAACCAGCCCCAGCATTTT
CDR3aa: CASSLGSTGNQPQHF

abundance: many
j_gene: TRBJ2-2
v_gene: TRBV19
d_gene: -
CDR3nt: TGTGCCAGTAGTATAGCGGGAGACCCCCGTAGGACCGGGGAGCTGTTTTTT
CDR3aa: CASSIAGDPRRTGELFF

abundance: -
j_gene: TRBJ2-7
v_gene: TRBV7-3
d_gene: -
CDR3nt: TGTGCCAGCAGCTTACCAGGGTCCGAGCAGTACTTC
CDR3aa: CASSLPGSEQYF

abundance: -
j_gene: TRBJ1-4
v_gene: TRBV4-1
d_gene: -
CDR3nt: TGCGCCAGCAGCCAACTCGACACCGGGCCCTTTAATGAAAAACTGTTTTTT
CDR3aa: CASSQLDTGPFNEKLFF

abundance: many
j_gene: TRBJ2-7
v_gene: TRBV3-1
d_gene: -
CDR3nt: TGTGCCAGCAGCCTCCTACGTGGGACGCCGAGCGGCGAGCAGTACTTC
CDR3aa: CASSLLRGTPSGEQYF

abundance: many
j_gene: TRBJ2-5
v_gene: TRBV20-1
d_gene: TRBD2
CDR3nt: TGCAGTGCGGGGACTAGCGGGAGTCGGGAGACCCAGTACTTC
CDR3aa: CSAGTSGSRETQYF

abundance: many
j_gene: TRBJ2-5
v_gene: TRBV27
d_gene: TRBD1
CDR3nt: TGTGCCAGCAGTTTAGCAGGGGGCGGCACGGAGACCCAGTACTTC
CDR3aa: CASSLAGGGTETQYF

abundance: many
j_gene: TRBJ2-7
v_gene: TRBV6-5
d_gene: -
CDR3nt: TGTGCCAGCAGTTACAGCGACCCACTTGGCGCCTACGAGCAGTACTTC
CDR3aa: CASSYSDPLGAYEQYF

abundance: -
j_gene: TRBJ1-1
v_gene: TRBV6-1
d_gene: -
CDR3nt: TGTGCCAGCAGTCGATCGGGGAACACTGAAGCTTTCTTT
CDR3aa: CASSRSGNTEAFF

abundance: -
j_gene: TRBJ2-5
v_gene: TRBV24-1
d_gene: -
CDR3nt: TGTGCCACCAGTGCCAAGGGGCAGGGGGGGACCCAGTACTTC
CDR3aa: CATSAKGQGGTQYF

abundance: many
j_gene: TRBJ2-7
v_gene: TRBV10-3
d_gene: -
CDR3nt: TGTGCCATCGGCCGGGACCGATCCTACGAGCAGTACTTC
CDR3aa: CAIGRDRSYEQYF

abundance: -
j_gene: TRBJ2-1
v_gene: TRBV6-1
d_gene: -
CDR3nt: TGTGCCAGCAGTGATCCCGATCAACTCTACAATGAGCAGTTCTTC
CDR3aa: CASSDPDQLYNEQFF

abundance: many
j_gene: TRBJ2-5
v_gene: TRBV6-1
d_gene: TRBD2
CDR3nt: TGTGCCAGCAGTGAATGGTCGACTAGCGGCAAAGAGACCCAGTACTTC
CDR3aa: CASSEWSTSGKETQYF

abundance: many
j_gene: TRBJ2-6
v_gene: TRBV5-1
d_gene: -
CDR3nt: TGCGCCAGCAGCTTGGCAAACTCTGGGGCCAACGTCCTGACTTTC
CDR3aa: CASSLANSGANVLTF

abundance: many
j_gene: TRBJ2-3
v_gene: TRBV7-3
d_gene: -
CDR3nt: TGTGCCAGCAGCCCTCGGGACTTTCGCACAGATACGCAGTATTTT
CDR3aa: CASSPRDFRTDTQYF

abundance: many
j_gene: TRBJ1-2
v_gene: TRBV2
d_gene: -
CDR3nt: TGTGCCAGCAACAGACAGAGGGAAGGTGGCTACACCTTC
CDR3aa: CASNRQREGGYTF

abundance: -
j_gene: TRBJ2-6
v_gene: TRBV12-5
d_gene: -
CDR3nt: TGTGCTAGTGGTTTGGTACTTAGCTCTGGGGCCAACGTCCTGACTTTC
CDR3aa: CASGLVLSSGANVLTF

abundance: few
j_gene: TRBJ1-5
v_gene: TRBV5-8
d_gene: -
CDR3nt: TGTGCCAGCAGCTTGGACAGGGTAAAGGGACAGCCCCAGCATTTT
CDR3aa: CASSLDRVKGQPQHF

abundance: many
j_gene: TRBJ2-3
v_gene: TRBV28
d_gene: -
CDR3nt: TGTGCCACCTCTCAGACAGACACAGATACGCAGTATTTT
CDR3aa: CATSQTDTDTQYF

abundance: many
j_gene: TRBJ2-5
v_gene: TRBV6-2/TRBV6-3
d_gene: TRBD2
CDR3nt: TGTGCCAGCAGAACCCCTAGGCCGGACGCGGGGGTAGAGACCCAGTACTTC
CDR3aa: CASRTPRPDAGVETQYF